The entry that follows covers one TCR beta chain sequence. This clone was counted a single time. Its antigen is not yet known. Per-base qualities were not stored, and no clone one base away is much larger. The multiplex PCR used 52 forward TRBV primers and 13 reverse TRBJ primers, with assay-based and computational corrections for amplification bias. Rearranged TRB loci were amplified from genomic DNA by multiplex PCR within the immunoSEQ assay. Sequencing of the TRB amplicons was done on an Illumina HiSeq platform. As for the authors' bioinformatics: Raw sequences were error-filtered and aligned to reference gene sequences by custom algorithms and were subsequently analyzed with the immunoSEQ online tools. Frequencies of productive and nonproductive TRB rearrangements were assessed among unique sequences as well as among total sequences. The likelihood of self-reactivity was estimated by examining two features, hydrophobicity and amino acid composition, of TRB CDR3 positions 6 and 7. Prism software was used to run t tests, Mann-Whitney tests or two-way ANOVA for comparisons between groups. Here the immuneACCESS table is served through TCRdb, limited to in-frame sequences with V and J called. Missing clones are a known gap in these copies; in checked studies unresolved V genes cover under half, and the rest lacks a known reason. V, J and clone size were drawn from that table, and D and trimming were deduced from the DNA. This sample holds about 18,000 clones; more than 85% were observed only once. Around 32% of the sample lies in the top ten.

These data come from a study of regulatory T cells (dated by TCRdb to between 2017 and 2018). Study-level background: The study compared T-cell receptor beta repertoires of sorted regulatory, conventional CD4+ and CD8+ T cells in CD3G-deficient patients with those in healthy controls. The investigation overall reported the following: Repertoires from patients had restricted unique TRB V-J pairs and skewed V and J gene usage, with the strongest effect in regulatory T cells. Patient-derived CD8+ T cells showed a nonsignificant trend toward reduced Shannon entropy compared with control CD8+ cells.

Every CD3G-deficient patient showed evidence of autoimmunity, and the autoimmunity was more severe in two of the patients. At the time of testing, the patients were between 2 and 39 years old, and their CD4+ and CD8+ T cells had reduced naive proportions and increased memory proportions. The patient group comprised more than 5 individuals with CD3G deficiency. An international network of physicians spanning the United States, Europe and Asia provided the patient samples and clinical data. Peripheral blood mononuclear cells were isolated by Ficoll density separation. CD3+ CD8+ CD4- T cells were isolated on a FACSAria cell sorter. CDR1 and CDR2, looked up from the germline V gene (reference sequence), are MNHNY and SVGAGI. Clipping removes 4 bases from V and 0 bases from J, with 3 as the unmatched junction base count. Reading from cysteine to phenylalanine, the CDR3 counts 15 amino acids. Only the CDR3 region is kept as DNA, spanning 45 bases read in frame from base 1.

This chain joins TRBV6-6 to TRBJ1-5; the central 7 bases match TRBD1. Sequenced material: CD8+ T cells sorted from blood. The clonotype originates from a person aged 18 to 35 with CD3G deficiency. The CDR3 in this case is CASSSGGNSNQPQHF. DNA sequence: TGTGCCAGCAGTTCAGGGGGTAATAGCAATCAGCCCCAGCATTTT.